A selection of T cell receptor beta chains follows, all from one sample in a study of blood T cell repertoires in COVID-19. Repertoires were generated with immunoSEQ multiplex PCR, while TCRdb's copy carries only in-frame clones and drops some. The sample consists of fewer than 100,000 clones, approximately 87% of them appearing once. The specimen sequenced was peripheral blood. Receptor source: a human donor in a cohort sampled during active COVID-19. Both conserved end residues are part of each CDR3. A D gene is named only where the DNA matches it firmly. Rows may omit the clone size; those that give it use once, few, many or a size class.

abundance: -
v_gene: TRBV5-6
j_gene: TRBJ1-2
d_gene: TRBD1
CDR3nt: TGTGCCAGCAGGAACAGGGGAACTTCACTTAACTATGGCTACACCTTC
CDR3aa: CASRNRGTSLNYGYTF

abundance: -
v_gene: TRBV7-2
j_gene: TRBJ1-2
d_gene: -
CDR3nt: TGTGCCAGCAGCTCAAGCATCTTCTATGGCTACACCTTC
CDR3aa: CASSSSIFYGYTF

abundance: -
v_gene: TRBV5-6
j_gene: TRBJ2-7
d_gene: TRBD2
CDR3nt: TGTGCCAGCAGCTTGGATGGTAGCGGGAGCCCCTACGAGCAGTACTTC
CDR3aa: CASSLDGSGSPYEQYF

abundance: -
v_gene: TRBV12-5
j_gene: TRBJ2-1
d_gene: -
CDR3nt: TGTGCTAGTGGTTTGGTCGTGCTTCAGGGGGGAAATGAGCAGTTCTTC
CDR3aa: CASGLVVLQGGNEQFF

abundance: -
v_gene: TRBV27
j_gene: TRBJ2-3
d_gene: TRBD2
CDR3nt: TGTGCCAGCAGTTTAGTAGCGGGGGGCCCAGATACGCAGTATTTT
CDR3aa: CASSLVAGGPDTQYF

abundance: -
v_gene: TRBV18
j_gene: TRBJ2-7
d_gene: -
CDR3nt: TGTGCCAGCTCACCTCGAGGAGGGGACTCCTACGAGCAGTACTTC
CDR3aa: CASSPRGGDSYEQYF

abundance: -
v_gene: TRBV7-9
j_gene: TRBJ2-7
d_gene: -
CDR3nt: TGTGCCAGCAGCTTAGGGGACACCTACTACGAGCAGTACTTC
CDR3aa: CASSLGDTYYEQYF

abundance: once
v_gene: TRBV5-1
j_gene: TRBJ2-1
d_gene: TRBD1
CDR3nt: TGCGCCAGCAGCTTGGCCCCTGGGACAGGTAGCAATGAGCAGTTCTTC
CDR3aa: CASSLAPGTGSNEQFF

abundance: -
v_gene: TRBV14
j_gene: TRBJ2-5
d_gene: -
CDR3nt: TGTGCCAGCAGGGCGAGTGGCGGGACCCAGTACTTC
CDR3aa: CASRASGGTQYF

abundance: -
v_gene: TRBV7-3
j_gene: TRBJ2-5
d_gene: TRBD2
CDR3nt: TGTGCCAGCAGCTCGAGCGGGGGGGCCGCGAAGACCCAGTACTTC
CDR3aa: CASSSSGGAAKTQYF

abundance: -
v_gene: TRBV6-1
j_gene: TRBJ2-3
d_gene: TRBD2
CDR3nt: TGTGCCAGCAGTTCGCGGGGGGCCAGCACAGATACGCAGTATTTT
CDR3aa: CASSSRGASTDTQYF

abundance: -
v_gene: TRBV27
j_gene: TRBJ2-1
d_gene: -
CDR3nt: TGTGCCAGCAGTTCAAACGGCGCGTTAGGAGGAACCCACAATGAGCAGTTCTTC
CDR3aa: CASSSNGALGGTHNEQFF

abundance: -
v_gene: TRBV21-1
j_gene: TRBJ2-1
d_gene: -
CDR3nt: TGTGCCAGCAGCAGGATAACGGGACTAGCGGGGGGGCCCTACAATGAGCAGTTCTTC
CDR3aa: CASSRITGLAGGPYNEQFF

abundance: -
v_gene: TRBV7-2
j_gene: TRBJ2-5
d_gene: TRBD2
CDR3nt: TGTGCCAGCAGCGGACGAACTAGCGGGTTGGGGGAGACCCAGTACTTC
CDR3aa: CASSGRTSGLGETQYF

abundance: -
v_gene: TRBV7-8
j_gene: TRBJ2-7
d_gene: TRBD2
CDR3nt: TGTGCCAGCAGAAGGGGTAGCGGGAGGGACAGCTCCTACGAGCAGTACTTC
CDR3aa: CASRRGSGRDSSYEQYF

abundance: -
v_gene: TRBV2
j_gene: TRBJ2-1
d_gene: -
CDR3nt: TGTGCCAGCAGTCGACTAGATACAAATGAGCAGTTCTTC
CDR3aa: CASSRLDTNEQFF

abundance: -
v_gene: TRBV3-1/TRBV3-2
j_gene: TRBJ2-7
d_gene: -
CDR3nt: TGTGCCAGCCGCCCAGGGCATGGTGAGCAGTACTTC
CDR3aa: CASRPGHGEQYF

abundance: -
v_gene: TRBV27
j_gene: TRBJ1-2
d_gene: TRBD1
CDR3nt: TGTGCCAGCAGTTTTGCAGGGGGCTATGGCTACACCTTC
CDR3aa: CASSFAGGYGYTF

abundance: -
v_gene: TRBV2
j_gene: TRBJ2-7
d_gene: -
CDR3nt: TGTGCCAGCAAACTTCTCTTTGGCAGGGACTACGAGCAGTACTTC
CDR3aa: CASKLLFGRDYEQYF

abundance: -
v_gene: TRBV10-3
j_gene: TRBJ1-2
d_gene: -
CDR3nt: TGTGCCATCAGTGAGTCGACGCGGGTACAGTCGGGCTACACCTTC
CDR3aa: CAISESTRVQSGYTF

abundance: -
v_gene: TRBV6-6
j_gene: TRBJ1-2
d_gene: TRBD1
CDR3nt: TGTGCCAGCAGACAGGGGGCCGGCTATGGCTACACCTTC
CDR3aa: CASRQGAGYGYTF

abundance: once
v_gene: TRBV19
j_gene: TRBJ1-1
d_gene: -
CDR3nt: TGTGCCAGTAGTGGCCAAGGGAGAACTGAAGCTTTCTTT
CDR3aa: CASSGQGRTEAFF

abundance: once
v_gene: TRBV7-2
j_gene: TRBJ2-5
d_gene: -
CDR3nt: TGTGCCAGCAGCTTAGTTGGTTCGACACAGGAGACCCAGTACTTC
CDR3aa: CASSLVGSTQETQYF

abundance: few
v_gene: TRBV13
j_gene: TRBJ2-2
d_gene: -
CDR3nt: TGTGCCAGCAGCGGTCAGGGTAGGGACACCGGGGAGCTGTTTTTT
CDR3aa: CASSGQGRDTGELFF

abundance: -
v_gene: TRBV5-6
j_gene: TRBJ2-7
d_gene: TRBD2
CDR3nt: TGTGCCAGCAGCTCAGGAGGACTAGCGGTTCGTGAGCAGTACTTC
CDR3aa: CASSSGGLAVREQYF

abundance: -
v_gene: TRBV30
j_gene: TRBJ1-6
d_gene: -
CDR3nt: TGTGCCTGGGAGGACACTATTAATTCACCCCTCCACTTT
CDR3aa: CAWEDTINSPLHF

abundance: -
v_gene: TRBV28
j_gene: TRBJ1-6
d_gene: -
CDR3nt: TGTGCCGCGGCGGGGCAATCCTATAATTCACCCCTCCACTTT
CDR3aa: CAAAGQSYNSPLHF

abundance: -
v_gene: TRBV28
j_gene: TRBJ2-5
d_gene: TRBD2
CDR3nt: TGTGCCAGCAGGGCTAGCGGGAGGTGGGAGACCCAGTACTTC
CDR3aa: CASRASGRWETQYF

abundance: few
v_gene: TRBV28
j_gene: TRBJ1-5
d_gene: TRBD1
CDR3nt: TGTGCCAGCAGTTCGGACGGGACAGGGAGCAATCAGCCCCAGCATTTT
CDR3aa: CASSSDGTGSNQPQHF

abundance: -
v_gene: TRBV30
j_gene: TRBJ1-1
d_gene: -
CDR3nt: TGTGCCTGGAATCCGGGAACAAAGGCTGAAGCTTTCTTT
CDR3aa: CAWNPGTKAEAFF

abundance: -
v_gene: TRBV12-3/TRBV12-4
j_gene: TRBJ2-3
d_gene: TRBD2
CDR3nt: TGTGCCAGCAGTTTACTAGCGGGGGATACGCAGTATTTT
CDR3aa: CASSLLAGDTQYF

abundance: -
v_gene: TRBV7-9
j_gene: TRBJ2-1
d_gene: TRBD2
CDR3nt: TGTGCCAGCAGCCCCCCGGGACTAGCGGGAGGGTTTAATGAGCAGTTCTTC
CDR3aa: CASSPPGLAGGFNEQFF

abundance: few
v_gene: TRBV4-2
j_gene: TRBJ1-6
d_gene: TRBD1
CDR3nt: TGTGCCAGCAGCCAAGAGGACAGGGTGAATTCACCCCTCCACTTT
CDR3aa: CASSQEDRVNSPLHF

abundance: -
v_gene: TRBV6-5
j_gene: TRBJ1-2
d_gene: -
CDR3nt: TGTGCCAGCAGGCAGTGGACAGTTCAATATGGCTACACCTTC
CDR3aa: CASRQWTVQYGYTF

abundance: -
v_gene: TRBV5-1
j_gene: TRBJ1-6
d_gene: -
CDR3nt: TGCGCCAGCAGCTTGGACCCGGTAGGGGCTAATTCACCCCTCCACTTT
CDR3aa: CASSLDPVGANSPLHF

abundance: once
v_gene: TRBV5-6
j_gene: TRBJ1-5
d_gene: TRBD1
CDR3nt: TGTGCCAGCAGCCGAGGACAGGGAGGTCAGCCCCAGCATTTT
CDR3aa: CASSRGQGGQPQHF

abundance: -
v_gene: TRBV4-3
j_gene: TRBJ2-7
d_gene: TRBD2
CDR3nt: TGCGCCAGCAGCCAAGATAAGCTAGCGGGAGCCAGGCAGTACTTC
CDR3aa: CASSQDKLAGARQYF